A single sample gave rise to the 26 T cell receptor beta chains below, sequenced in a study of cytomegalovirus exposure and HLA in healthy donors. Primers for the PCR totalled 60 Vbeta and 13 Jbeta. Only in-frame clones appear in the TCRdb table, and some are missing; sequencing was by immunoSEQ multiplex PCR. This table holds more than 95,000 clones, around 73% found once. Sequenced: PBMCs. These receptor sequences come from a woman in her thirties or forties in good health and CMV-seronegative.

The chain's CDR3 is CASSLELPGTDYEQYF. CDR3 bases: TGCGCCAGCAGCTTGGAACTCCCCGGGACAGATTACGAGCAGTACTTC. The chain employs TRBV5-1 and TRBJ2-7; 7 positions match TRBD1. In germline, CDR1 is SGHRS, CDR2 YFSETQ. With 0 bases clipped from V and 4 bases from J, the junction kept 10 bases outside the gene matches. The CDR3 contains 16 residues.

The V call is TRBV13, the J call TRBJ2-7; TRBD2 might be the D (5 bases). CDR3 length: 13 residues. The V gene lost 6 bases and the J gene lost 4 bases, with 13 bases spanning the gap. The germline gives CDR1 PRHDT, CDR2 FYEKMQ (reference sequence). Here the CDR3 reads CASSSPGTYEQYF. The DNA of the CDR3 is TGTGCCAGCAGTTCCCCGGGAACTTACGAGCAGTACTTC.

In its sample, this clone was seen once. The chain carries TRBV19 and TRBJ2-7; 10 bases map to TRBD2. The ends lost 3 bases at V and 3 bases at J; junction bases unmatched: 8. This CDR3 has 16 residues. From germline, CDR1 is LNHDA and CDR2 SQIVND (reference sequence). CDR3 region: CASSISSSGSFYEQYF. CDR3 nucleotides: TGTGCCAGTAGTATCTCCTCTAGCGGGAGTTTCTACGAGCAGTACTTC.

J is TRBJ1-5 and V is TRBV7-2, with TRBD1 as a possible D gene (5 bases). The CDR3 totals 17 residues. Germline values: CDR1 SGHTA, CDR2 FQGNSA. V lost 3 bases and J 3 bases, leaving 18 bases between the germline ends. DNA of the CDR3: TGTGCCAGCAGCTTCGTAACTTCTATAGGGGTCAATCAGCCCCAGCATTTT. Its protein product is CASSFVTSIGVNQPQHF.

The rearrangement links TRBV7-9 to TRBJ2-1, with 7 bases that match TRBD2. The CDR3 sequence is 13 residues long. J gave up 6 bases and V 10 bases, and 9 bases lay outside the gene matches. Germline V lookup: CDR1 SEHNR, CDR2 FQNEAQ (reference sequence). For the CDR3, the DNA is TGTGCCATCGGACTAGAATTTGGCAATGAGCAGTTCTTC. This translates into CAIGLEFGNEQFF.

This chain links TRBV28 with TRBJ2-1; TRBD2 agrees at 10 bases. The trim removed 3 bases at V and 6 bases at J, leaving 2 bases unmatched. The germline CDR1 and CDR2 sequences are MDHEN and SYDVKM. The CDR3 loop spans 14 amino acids. The CDR3 loop reads CASSLLAGVNEQFF. CDR3 nucleotide sequence: TGTGCCAGCAGTTTGCTAGCGGGAGTCAATGAGCAGTTCTTC.

The CDR3 spells CASSPTVTTYEQYF. The CDR3 bases are TGCGCCAGCAGTCCGACAGTGACCACCTACGAGCAGTACTTC. The rearrangement links TRBV4-3 to TRBJ2-7; a possible D gene is TRBD1 (5 bases). The CDR3 is 14 amino acids. Trimming took off 6 bases at V and 2 bases at J, with 14 bases between the two ends. CDR1 and CDR2 (germline): LGHNA, YSLEER.

The chain employs TRBV29-1 and TRBJ2-1, with D unclear. The germline gives CDR1 SQVTM, CDR2 ANQGSEA. The CDR3 length is 18 residues. Trimming stripped 1 base from V and 0 bases from J, with 19 bases between. The chain's CDR3 is CSVEGQRRFSSSYNEQFF. CDR3 nucleotide sequence: TGCAGCGTTGAAGGTCAACGGCGATTTTCTAGCTCCTACAATGAGCAGTTCTTC.

The CDR3: CASSLTRQNEQFF. CDR3 DNA sequence: TGTGCCAGCAGCTTGACTAGACAAAATGAGCAGTTCTTC. The rearrangement links TRBV5-6 to TRBJ2-1; TRBD2 might be the D (5 bases). CDR1 is SGHDT and CDR2 is YYEEEE in the germline V gene. The CDR3 totals 13 residues. The V end was cut by 1 base, the J end by 7 bases, with 9 bases between.

This clone showed up just once. The CDR3 sequence is CSVSGGTGWNEQFF. In nucleotides, the CDR3 is TGCAGCGTCTCAGGGGGGACAGGGTGGAATGAGCAGTTCTTC. The chain uses TRBV29-1 and TRBJ2-1; 9 bases match TRBD1. V dropped 6 bases and J dropped 7; count of bases not matched to a gene: 10. CDR1 and CDR2 from the germline V gene are SQVTM and ANQGSEA. The CDR3 contains 14 residues.

The chain carries TRBV27 and TRBJ2-7, with TRBD1 identical over 9 bases. The CDR3 length is 15 residues. The ends lost 2 bases at V and 1 base at J; junction bases unmatched: 3. Germline CDR1 is MNHEY and CDR2 is SMNVEV (reference sequence). The chain's CDR3 is CASSLKGTGSYEQYF. As DNA, the CDR3 is TGTGCCAGCAGTTTAAAAGGGACAGGGTCCTACGAGCAGTACTTC.

The rearrangement links TRBV28 to TRBJ1-2; D remains unclear. Looked up from germline, CDR1 is MDHEN and CDR2 is SYDVKM. Between the trimmed V and J ends, which lost 5 bases and 5 bases, there was a span of 18 bases. This CDR3 has 15 residues. The CDR3 nucleotides read TGTGCCAGCAGTACCCGTACCGCGACTTTTTATGGCTACACCTTC. It specifies CASSTRTATFYGYTF.

Only a few counts were recorded for this clone. The V gene is TRBV27, the J gene TRBJ2-1, with a tentative D call TRBD2 (5 bases). The CDR3 contains 15 residues. Looked up from germline, CDR1 is MNHEY and CDR2 is SMNVEV (reference sequence). V was cut by 1 base and J by 2 bases, with 9 bases left in between. The CDR3 region is CASSLFSGTYNEQFF. The CDR3 nucleotides are TGTGCCAGCAGTTTATTTTCGGGAACCTACAATGAGCAGTTCTTC.

This sequence joins TRBV20-1 and TRBJ2-7, with a possible D match to TRBD1 (5 bases). CDR3 length: 9 residues. Trimming stripped 7 bases from V and 6 bases from J, with 7 bases between. Per germline, CDR1 DFQATT and CDR2 SNEGSKA (reference sequence). The CDR3 nucleotides are TGCAGTGTTGGGGCCGAGCAGTACTTC. Amino acid sequence: CSVGAEQYF.

The chain recombines TRBV7-3 with TRBJ2-1; the D gene is possibly TRBD1 (6 bases). The CDR3 has 11 residues. V lost 9 bases and J lost 14, with 17 bases in between. Looked up from germline, CDR1 is SGHTA and CDR2 is FQGTGA. CDR3 in DNA: TGTGCCAGTTCTGGGGGCCAAGAGGAGTTCTTC. Protein product: CASSGGQEEFF. Based on the CDR3 plus reference TRBV7-3 and TRBJ2-1, the full variable domain is GAGVSQTPSNKVTEKGKYVELRCDPISGHTALYWYRQSLGQGPEFLIYFQGTGAADDSGLPNDRFFAVRPEGSVSTLKIQRTERGDSAVYLCASSGGQEEFFGPGTRLTVL.

The chain uses TRBV5-4 and TRBJ2-7, with D unclear. CDR1 is SGHNT and CDR2 is YYREEE in the germline V gene (reference sequence). The CDR3 consists of 15 residues. V gave up 0 bases and J gave up 0 bases, with 10 bases separating them. CDR3: CASSLGLTNSYEQYF. The DNA of the CDR3 is TGTGCCAGCAGCTTGGGACTTACTAACTCCTACGAGCAGTACTTC. Filled out from reference TRBV5-4 and TRBJ2-7, the complete variable domain reads ETGVTQSPTHLIKTRGQQVTLRCSSQSGHNTVSWYQQALGQGPQFIFQYYREEENGRGNFPPRFSGLQFPNYSSELNVNALELDDSALYLCASSLGLTNSYEQYFGPGTRLTVT.

This clone has a handful of counts. The rearrangement links TRBV6-5 to TRBJ2-3; 11 nucleotides agree with TRBD1. V lost 6 bases to trimming and J lost 8 bases; unmatched junction nucleotides: 1. The CDR3 contains 12 residues. CDR1 is MNHEY and CDR2 is SVGAGI in the germline V gene. CDR3 nucleotide sequence: TGTGCCAGCAGGGGGACAGGGGGTACGCAGTATTTT. Translating it yields CASRGTGGTQYF.

This clone was found a few times. V and J are TRBV7-6 and TRBJ2-2, with 9 bases identical to TRBD2. CDR3 length: 15 amino acids. CDR1 is SGHVS and CDR2 is FNYEAQ in the germline V gene. V lost 5 bases to trimming and J lost 7 bases; unmatched junction nucleotides: 8. CDR3 coding DNA: TGTGCCAGCAGCCGCGGGAGGGCCGACTTCGGGGAGCTGTTTTTT. Translating gives CASSRGRADFGELFF.

V gene TRBV18 combines with J gene TRBJ2-1; TRBD2 aligns across 7 bases. The germline CDR1 and CDR2 sequences are KGHSH and LQKENI. Unmatched junction bases numbered 13, after V lost 8 bases and J lost 0 bases. The CDR3 runs to 17 residues. The CDR3 region has the DNA TGTGCCAGCGCCCCGTTTGAAGGCGGGAGCTCCTACAATGAGCAGTTCTTC. Residues: CASAPFEGGSSYNEQFF. The whole variable domain, remainder taken from reference TRBV18 and TRBJ2-1, is NAGVMQNPRHLVRRRGQEARLRCSPMKGHSHVYWYRQLPEEGLKFMVYLQKENIIDESGMPKERFSAEFPKEGPSILRIQQVVRGDSAAYFCASAPFEGGSSYNEQFFGPGTRLTVL.

This clone has only a few counts. The rearrangement joins TRBV11-2 to TRBJ1-6; tentative D call: TRBD1 (6 bases). Trimming shortened V by 0 bases and J by 7 bases, and 13 bases separated the two germline ends. Germline V gives CDR1 SGHAT, CDR2 FQNNGV. The CDR3 runs 16 residues. CDR3 sequence reads: CASSLEAGGANSPLHF. The CDR3 region has the DNA TGTGCCAGCAGCTTAGAAGCTGGGGGGGCCAATTCACCCCTCCACTTT.

V and J are TRBV28 and TRBJ1-1, with 10 nucleotides matching TRBD1. The V gene's germline CDR1 is MDHEN and CDR2 SYDVKM. This CDR3 spans 14 amino acids. Trimming took 4 bases from V and 6 from J; bases not matched to a gene: 5. The CDR3, as DNA: TGTGCCAGCAGTTGGGGACAGGGGTTTTCTGAAGCTTTCTTT. Its protein is CASSWGQGFSEAFF.

The CDR3 loop reads CASSFPPDRAPRDTQYF. In DNA form, the CDR3 reads TGTGCCAGCAGTTTCCCCCCCGACAGGGCTCCCAGAGATACGCAGTATTTT. This sequence joins TRBV27 and TRBJ2-3; TRBD1 matches 7 bases. Germline V gives CDR1 MNHEY, CDR2 SMNVEV (reference sequence). V lost 3 bases to trimming and J lost 5 bases; unmatched junction nucleotides: 14. The length of the CDR3 is 17 residues.

V usage is TRBV28 and J usage is TRBJ2-7; D gene uncertain. Germline CDR1 and CDR2: MDHEN and SYDVKM. The CDR3 totals 11 residues. The V and J ends lost 5 bases and 4 bases respectively, with 6 bases between them. The CDR3 loop is CASSAQYEQYF. The CDR3 nucleotides read TGTGCCAGCAGTGCGCAATACGAGCAGTACTTC.

The chain carries TRBV5-6 and TRBJ2-5; weak D call: TRBD1 (6 bases). V gave up 3 bases and J gave up 2 bases, with 8 bases separating them. Germline V lookup: CDR1 SGHDT, CDR2 YYEEEE. The length of the CDR3 is 13 residues. The CDR3 protein is CASSSQGQETQYF. The CDR3 coding sequence is TGTGCCAGCAGCTCACAGGGTCAAGAGACCCAGTACTTC.

This chain uses TRBV4-1 with TRBJ2-1; 14 nucleotides align to TRBD2. The CDR3 length is 14 residues. Per the germline V gene, CDR1 is MGHRA and CDR2 is YSYEKL. The junction had 2 bases not matched to a gene; V was cut back by 4 bases and J by 9 bases. DNA of the CDR3: TGCGCCAGCAGCCTGGGACTAGCGGGGGCTGAGCAGTTCTTC. Translated, it gives CASSLGLAGAEQFF.

The chain combines TRBV27 with TRBJ2-6, with D possibly being TRBD2 (6 bases). The V gene's germline CDR1 is MNHEY and CDR2 SMNVEV (reference sequence). The CDR3 loop spans 22 amino acids. V lost 5 bases to trimming and J lost 0 bases, with 29 bases between them. Here the CDR3 DNA reads TGTGCCAGCAGTCTCTCCCCGATCCCGACTAGTAAGATTAACTCTGGGGCCAACGTCCTGACTTTC. This gives the protein CASSLSPIPTSKINSGANVLTF.